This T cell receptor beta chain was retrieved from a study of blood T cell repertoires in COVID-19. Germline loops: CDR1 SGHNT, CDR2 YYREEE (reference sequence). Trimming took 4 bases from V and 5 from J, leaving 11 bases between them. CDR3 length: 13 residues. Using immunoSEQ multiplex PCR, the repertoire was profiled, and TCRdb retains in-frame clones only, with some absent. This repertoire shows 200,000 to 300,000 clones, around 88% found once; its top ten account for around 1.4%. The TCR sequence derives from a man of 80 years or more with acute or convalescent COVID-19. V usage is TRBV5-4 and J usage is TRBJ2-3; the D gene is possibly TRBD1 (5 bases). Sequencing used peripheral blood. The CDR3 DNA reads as TGTGCCAGCAGCCCCAATCAGGGAGATACGCAGTATTTT. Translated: CASSPNQGDTQYF. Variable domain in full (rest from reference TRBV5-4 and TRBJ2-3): ETGVTQSPTHLIKTRGQQVTLRCSSQSGHNTVSWYQQALGQGPQFIFQYYREEENGRGNFPPRFSGLQFPNYSSELNVNALELDDSALYLCASSPNQGDTQYFGPGTRLTVL.